A single sample is the source of the 29 T cell receptor beta chains below, sequenced in a study of blood T cell repertoires in COVID-19. The repertoire was sequenced with immunoSEQ multiplex PCR; TCRdb's copy has only in-frame clones and lacks some. This table holds fewer than 400,000 clones, roughly 90% found once. The sequenced material came from peripheral blood. The receptors come from a woman aged 30 to 39 with COVID-19, enrolled during active disease.

This chain connects TRBV7-2 to TRBJ1-3; 10 nucleotides align to TRBD1. The V gene's germline CDR1 is SGHTA and CDR2 FQGNSA. Unmatched junction bases numbered 4, after V lost 4 bases and J lost 4 bases. This CDR3 spans 15 amino acids. CDR3 coding DNA: TGTGCCAGCAGCTCTAGGACAGGGGGGGGAAACACCATATATTTT. It is translated as CASSSRTGGGNTIYF.

The chain links TRBV7-2 to TRBJ2-1; TRBD2 matches at 9 bases. V was pared by 8 bases and J by 8 bases, with 7 bases of the junction left unmatched. Germline CDR1 is SGHTA and CDR2 is FQGNSA. CDR3 size: 13 residues. DNA for the CDR3: TGTGCCAGCGCATTAGCGGGAGCATATGAGCAGTTCTTC. Its protein is CASALAGAYEQFF.

The V gene is TRBV28, the J gene TRBJ2-2; 8 bases fit TRBD2. The CDR3 spans 15 residues. Germline CDR1 MDHEN, CDR2 SYDVKM. With 3 bases clipped from V and 3 bases from J, the junction kept 3 bases outside the gene matches. The CDR3: CASSFSGVHTGELFF. The CDR3 coding sequence is TGTGCCAGCAGTTTTAGCGGGGTACACACCGGGGAGCTGTTTTTT.

The chain recombines TRBV29-1 with TRBJ1-1; 10 nucleotides match TRBD1. J gave up 10 bases and V 6 bases, and 8 bases lay outside the gene matches. The CDR3 runs 12 residues. The germline V gene has CDR1 SQVTM and CDR2 ANQGSEA. This chain's CDR3 is CSVSRTGGIAFF. The CDR3 DNA follows: TGCAGCGTGTCTCGGACAGGGGGGATAGCTTTCTTT.

V gene TRBV11-3 combines with J gene TRBJ1-1; 7 bases agree with TRBD1. This CDR3 has 15 amino acids. The trim removed 2 bases at V and 4 bases at J, leaving 7 bases unmatched. Germline values: CDR1 SGHNT, CDR2 YENEEA. CDR3 sequence reads: CASSLSPTGATEAFF. CDR3 sequence (DNA): TGTGCCAGCAGCTTATCACCCACAGGGGCCACTGAAGCTTTCTTT.

The chain joins TRBV28 to TRBJ2-5; D is perhaps TRBD2 (6 bases). CDR3 length: 16 amino acids. V was clipped by 2 bases and J by 5 bases, with 18 bases between them. Germline V CDR1 and CDR2: MDHEN, SYDVKM. The CDR3 DNA reads as TGTGCCAGCAGTTTAGTCGGTGGAGGGAAGGTGGAGACCCAGTACTTC. Translation gives CASSLVGGGKVETQYF.

The chain combines TRBV5-1 with TRBJ2-7, with TRBD1 matching over 12 bases. V was clipped by 3 bases and J by 3 bases; unmatched bases: 7. The CDR3 loop spans 16 amino acids. Germline V lookup: CDR1 SGHRS, CDR2 YFSETQ. CDR3 coding DNA: TGCGCCAGCAGCTGGGGACAGGGGGCCAAGGACTACGAGCAGTACTTC. This gives the protein CASSWGQGAKDYEQYF. The full variable domain, in which reference TRBV5-1 and TRBJ2-7 provide the parts outside the CDR3, is KAGVTQTPRYLIKTRGQQVTLSCSPISGHRSVSWYQQTPGQGLQFLFEYFSETQRNKGNFPGRFSGRQFSNSRSEMNVSTLELGDSALYLCASSWGQGAKDYEQYFGPGTRLTVT.

V usage is TRBV28 and J usage is TRBJ1-5; D gene unclear. Germline V CDR1 and CDR2: MDHEN, SYDVKM. Trimming removed 10 bases from V and 1 base from J, with 8 bases in between. The CDR3 loop spans 12 amino acids. The CDR3 DNA reads as TGTGCCACGAGACTGAGCAATCAGCCCCAGCATTTT. Protein sequence: CATRLSNQPQHF.

This clone came up once. The chain couples TRBV5-1 to TRBJ1-6; tentative D call: TRBD1 (6 bases). Germline assignment: CDR1 SGHRS and CDR2 YFSETQ. V was pared by 4 bases and J by 6 bases, with 20 bases between. The CDR3 totals 17 residues. The CDR3 nucleotides read TGCGCCAGCAGCCATGAATTCTCGGGACAAACTAATTCACCCCTCCACTTT. Residues: CASSHEFSGQTNSPLHF. Drawing the rest from reference TRBV5-1 and TRBJ1-6, the complete variable domain is KAGVTQTPRYLIKTRGQQVTLSCSPISGHRSVSWYQQTPGQGLQFLFEYFSETQRNKGNFPGRFSGRQFSNSRSEMNVSTLELGDSALYLCASSHEFSGQTNSPLHFGNGTRLTVT.

The chain carries TRBV19 and TRBJ1-4; D may be TRBD1 (6 bases). Per germline, CDR1 LNHDA and CDR2 SQIVND (reference sequence). V lost 4 bases and J lost 7, with 13 bases in between. This CDR3 comprises 14 residues. The CDR3: CASSNERGSEKLFF. DNA of the CDR3: TGTGCCAGTAGTAATGAGAGGGGGAGTGAAAAACTGTTTTTT.

This chain joins TRBV6-5 and TRBJ1-4; 8 nucleotides agree with TRBD1. Per the germline V gene, CDR1 is MNHEY and CDR2 is SVGAGI. CDR3 length: 14 amino acids. After removal of 6 bases from V and 7 bases from J, the junction contained 7 bases not matched to a gene. For the CDR3, the DNA is TGTGCCAGCAGGGACAGGGAGGAGGGTGAAAAACTGTTTTTT. Its protein is CASRDREEGEKLFF.

This chain connects TRBV30 to TRBJ1-2, with 8 bases that match TRBD1. The germline V gene has CDR1 GTSNPN and CDR2 SVGIG (reference sequence). V lost 0 bases and J lost 4; bases outside the gene matches: 1. The CDR3 contains 13 residues. DNA of the CDR3: TGTGCCTGGAGTGTCGACAGGGGCTATGGCTACACCTTC. Translation gives CAWSVDRGYGYTF.

The gene calls are TRBV28 and TRBJ2-1, with 12 bases fitting TRBD2. V lost 4 bases and J lost 8; bases outside the gene matches: 6. From germline, CDR1 is MDHEN and CDR2 SYDVKM. The CDR3 runs 15 residues. CDR3 sequence reads: CASSSLAGGNHEQFF. DNA for the CDR3: TGTGCCAGCAGTTCCCTAGCGGGAGGGAACCATGAGCAGTTCTTC. The whole variable domain, filled in from reference TRBV28 and TRBJ2-1, reads DVKVTQSSRYLVKRTGEKVFLECVQDMDHENMFWYRQDPGLGLRLIYFSYDVKMKEKGDIPEGYSVSREKKERFSLILESASTNQTSMYLCASSSLAGGNHEQFFGPGTRLTVL.

This chain links TRBV6-5 with TRBJ1-1, with D possibly being TRBD1 (6 bases). Germline V lookup: CDR1 MNHEY, CDR2 SVGAGI. CDR3 length: 13 residues. V lost 7 bases, J lost 1 base, and 10 bases lay in between. For the CDR3, the DNA is TGTGCCAGCACCCCGGACAGGAACACTGAAGCTTTCTTT. Protein product: CASTPDRNTEAFF.

The chain uses TRBV3-1 (or the pseudogene TRBV3-2) and TRBJ2-7; TRBD1 agrees at 9 bases. This CDR3 is 15 amino acids long. The germline V gene has CDR1 LGHDT and CDR2 YNNKEL (reference sequence). The V and J ends lost 4 bases and 6 bases, in that order; junction bases with no gene match: 10. CDR3 region: CASSPAPGQGSEQYF. The CDR3 nucleotides read TGTGCCAGCAGCCCGGCCCCGGGACAGGGATCCGAGCAGTACTTC.

The CDR3 protein is CASSGGSEQYF. CDR3 nucleotides: TGTGCCAGCAGCGGGGGGTCCGAGCAGTACTTC. V gene TRBV25-1 combines with J gene TRBJ2-7; 7 bases line up with TRBD2. J gave up 6 bases and V 6 bases, and 2 bases lay outside the gene matches. CDR3 length equals 11 residues. Germline CDR1 MGHDK, CDR2 SYGVNS.

In regard to this clone: Other DNA sequences in this specimen translate into the identical CDR3. The chain is built from TRBV3-1 (or the pseudogene TRBV3-2) and TRBJ1-1, with 8 bases matching TRBD1. The trim removed 1 base at V and 5 bases at J, leaving 0 bases unmatched. There are 13 residues in the CDR3. Germline-derived CDR1 and CDR2 are LGHDT and YNNKEL (reference sequence). CDR3 residues: CASSQGQGTEAFF. Written as DNA, the CDR3 is TGTGCCAGCAGCCAAGGACAGGGGACTGAAGCTTTCTTT.

This clone was observed a single time. The chain recombines TRBV6-6 with TRBJ1-6; tentatively, D is TRBD1 (5 bases). The V end lost 7 bases, the J end lost 7 bases, and 11 bases lay between the germline ends. Germline CDR1 MNHNY, CDR2 SVGAGI (reference sequence). The CDR3 runs to 13 residues. The CDR3 loop is CASKAEGNSPLHF. CDR3 bases: TGTGCCAGCAAGGCGGAGGGGAATTCACCCCTCCACTTT.

V is TRBV6-5 and J is TRBJ2-7, with 9 nucleotides matching TRBD2. The junction had 3 bases not matched to a gene; V was cut back by 5 bases and J by 4 bases. This CDR3 has 13 amino acids. Per the germline V gene, CDR1 is MNHEY and CDR2 is SVGAGI. The CDR3 DNA follows: TGTGCCAGCAGTCGGCGGGAGGGTTACGAGCAGTACTTC. Protein sequence: CASSRREGYEQYF.

The chain recombines TRBV25-1 with TRBJ1-5; no definite D call. Trimming pared 4 bases from V and 0 bases from J, leaving 7 bases between. In germline, CDR1 is MGHDK, CDR2 SYGVNS. This CDR3 is built from 14 residues. The chain's CDR3 is CASSGGNSNQPQHF. CDR3 nucleotides: TGTGCCAGCAGTGGCGGGAATAGCAATCAGCCCCAGCATTTT.

This clone was observed once. The rearrangement joins TRBV7-6 to TRBJ1-6; the match to TRBD1 covers 8 bases. Germline V gene lookup returns CDR1 SGHVS and CDR2 FNYEAQ. The CDR3 has 14 residues. V lost 4 bases and J lost 8; bases outside the gene matches: 4. CDR3 protein: CASSSGDRYSPLHF. Here the CDR3 DNA reads TGTGCCAGCAGCTCAGGGGACAGGTATTCACCCCTCCACTTT.

At least ten counts were recorded for this clone. The chain joins TRBV5-1 to TRBJ2-5; D is possibly TRBD1 (5 bases). From germline, CDR1 is SGHRS and CDR2 YFSETQ. The germline V and J ends were trimmed by 0 bases and 0 bases, with 6 bases remaining between them. This CDR3 is 14 amino acids long. The CDR3 is CASSLGQYQETQYF. For the CDR3, the DNA is TGCGCCAGCAGCTTGGGACAGTACCAAGAGACCCAGTACTTC.

The chain employs TRBV30 and TRBJ1-2; D unresolved. Germline CDR1 and CDR2: GTSNPN and SVGIG (reference sequence). The CDR3 sequence is 14 residues long. V lost 4 bases and J 3 bases, leaving 15 bases between the germline ends. CDR3 sequence (DNA): TGTGCCTGGACCACCGGGGTAGGGTACTATGGCTACACCTTC. Its translation is CAWTTGVGYYGYTF.

The genes are TRBV3-1 (or the pseudogene TRBV3-2) and TRBJ1-2; 7 nucleotides agree with TRBD1. V was pared by 1 base and J by 1 base, with 3 bases of the junction left unmatched. The CDR3 loop spans 15 amino acids. CDR1 and CDR2 (germline): LGHDT, YNNKEL (reference sequence). DNA of the CDR3: TGTGCCAGCAGCCAAGTAGGGGGCGGTAACTATGGCTACACCTTC. Its protein product is CASSQVGGGNYGYTF.

With regard to this clone: Other DNA sequences in this specimen translate into the identical CDR3. The chain links TRBV5-1 to TRBJ1-3, with D unclear. There are 15 residues in the CDR3. Germline V CDR1 and CDR2: SGHRS, YFSETQ. Between the trimmed V and J ends, which lost 0 bases and 0 bases, there was a span of 7 bases. CDR3: CASSLDRVSGNTIYF. CDR3 nucleotide sequence: TGCGCCAGCAGCTTGGACCGGGTCTCTGGAAACACCATATATTTT.

This clone was found once. The DNA for the CDR3 is TGTGCCAGCAGAGCGACAGGGGGCGGTGGCTACACCTTC. Protein product: CASRATGGGGYTF. This chain links TRBV6-5 with TRBJ1-2, with 10 bases that match TRBD1. The CDR3 covers 13 residues. The trim removed 6 bases at V and 7 bases at J, leaving 5 bases unmatched. CDR1 is MNHEY, CDR2 SVGAGI, per germline.

The chain recombines TRBV4-1 with TRBJ1-1, with TRBD1 matching over 9 bases. The germline V gene encodes CDR1 MGHRA and CDR2 YSYEKL. This CDR3 comprises 16 residues. With 3 bases clipped from V and 5 bases from J, the junction kept 10 bases outside the gene matches. The CDR3 reads CASSQRGQGRGTEAFF. In DNA, the CDR3 is TGCGCCAGCAGCCAGAGGGGACAGGGAAGAGGGACTGAAGCTTTCTTT.

The rearrangement uses TRBV7-2 and TRBJ2-7; a possible D gene is TRBD1 (5 bases). The CDR3 has 14 residues. In germline, CDR1 is SGHTA, CDR2 FQGNSA. Trimming pared 1 base from V and 2 bases from J, leaving 9 bases between. The CDR3 DNA reads as TGTGCCAGCAGCTTAGGGGTAGGGGCCTACGAGCAGTACTTC. Translation: CASSLGVGAYEQYF.

The chain couples TRBV27 to TRBJ2-3; a possible D gene is TRBD1 (6 bases). Trimming took 4 bases from V and 3 from J, leaving 11 bases between them. Germline V gene data show CDR1 as MNHEY and CDR2 as SMNVEV (reference sequence). The CDR3 runs to 14 residues. The CDR3 DNA sequence: TGTGCCAGCAGTTCGAGGGACATAACAGATACGCAGTATTTT. Protein: CASSSRDITDTQYF.